This T cell receptor beta chain was sequenced during a study of prognosis after radiotherapy for stage I lung cancer (dated by TCRdb to about 2021). About the full investigation: Between April 2018 and early 2019, some 18 patients with stage I NSCLC were enrolled in Nanjing, China. Among the enrolled patients, fourteen had newly diagnosed primary stage I lung tumors, while several had oligometastatic NSCLC following surgical resection of the primary tumor. Every patient was regarded as medically inoperable, because of comorbidities in eleven to twelve cases and refusal of surgery in 7 cases. The cohort was made up of around 14 men and roughly 6 women, with a median age of around 74 years and an age range of roughly 50 to 95 years. Tumor histology was squamous cell carcinoma in 6 to 8 patients and adenocarcinoma in roughly 12. Image-guided IMRT or VMAT was used to deliver SBRT in 3 to 5 fractions at a biologically effective dose of at least 100 Gy. No patient received concurrent therapy alongside SBRT. After SBRT, distant metastases developed in about 20% of the 19 patients at a median of 7 months, while the remaining 15 patients had no significant progression. Peripheral blood TCR beta repertoires were profiled in stage I NSCLC patients before and after stereotactic body radiotherapy, and the study then linked these repertoires to distant failure. The study sequenced 38 blood samples from some 20 patients, one before and one after SBRT per patient. The paper as a whole reports these results and caveats: Whether the expanded TCR clones were tumor-specific was not determined. TRBV and TRBJ usage frequencies reportedly differed by metastasis status, in two V genes at baseline and in under 10 V and two J genes after SBRT. Post-SBRT Shannon entropy and its change from baseline were lower in patients who developed distant metastases; baseline Shannon entropy was not associated with metastases. After SBRT, the number of unique TCR clones decreased (median approximately 10,000 before versus several thousand after; Wilcoxon paired P=0.011). No adjustment for multiple comparisons was applied to any of the reported P values. The study was limited by its small cohort and short follow-up, and the findings require independent validation.

Two rounds of multiplex PCR on genomic DNA were used to amplify the TCR beta CDR3 region. In the first PCR round, primers specific to each TRBV and TRBJ gene were used, and the primer sequences were filed in Chinese patent CN105087789A. The second PCR round used universal primers. The Roche High Pure PCR Template Preparation Kit was used to extract genomic DNA from frozen PBMCs. The libraries underwent paired-end sequencing with 151 bp reads on an Illumina HiSeq 3000. The published analysis was carried out like this. Raw reads lacking the multiplex PCR primer sequences were removed with CutAdapt. Using PEAR, the high-quality paired reads were merged into contigs. By aligning each contig to reference sequences, MiXCR assigned the TRB V, D and J gene segments to that contig. CDR3 sequences were clustered by base quality and sequence similarity to remove sequencing errors. Diversity was calculated as Shannon entropy divided by the natural log of the number of productive TCR sequences. One minus Shannon entropy divided by the natural log of the number of unique clonotypes was used as the definition of clonality. Using the Youden index from ROC curves, the researchers picked the repertoire-metric cut-offs for progression-free survival, and all analyses were carried out in R 3.5.3. TCRdb reprocessed the public reads (quality trimming at Q25 with fastp, clone calling with MiXCR) and kept in-frame beta chains. Records with the same CDR3 protein are collapsed into one entry carrying the most frequent genes and DNA. TCRdb assigned the V and J calls; the authors' analysis was not used. The sample table holds about 16,000 distinct CDR3 sequences, of which about 40% were seen once. The ten largest make up 40% of the sample.

All patients had node-negative disease on CT and PET/CT, and none had a history of other malignancies or prior chemotherapy or radiotherapy. At each of two time points, around 6.5 milliliters of peripheral venous blood were collected in EDTA tubes. PBMCs were isolated by Ficoll-Paque Plus density-gradient centrifugation. Samples were stored at -80°C immediately after collection until analysis. Details on this clonotype: The clone's antigen remains unknown. A much larger clonotype is one base distant, so this may be a read error.

V gives up 4 bases and J gives up 4 bases, and the segment between their germline ends measures 17 bases. Reading from cysteine to phenylalanine, the CDR3 counts 15 amino acids. Just CDR3 DNA is preserved here, 45 bases in frame from base 1. From the germline V gene (reference sequence), CDR1 is SEHNR and CDR2 is FQNEAQ. This TCR was recovered from a donor aged 50 or older with non-small cell lung cancer. The sample consisted of PBMCs, taken before or after stereotactic body radiation therapy (not recorded which). The chain is encoded by TRBV7-9 joined to TRBJ2-7; TRBD2 might be the D gene, on 6 matching bases. The bases read TGTGCCAGCAGCTCAGCTGTGGACGGAGGGTACGAGCAGTACTTC. Translated, this is CASSSAVDGGYEQYF.